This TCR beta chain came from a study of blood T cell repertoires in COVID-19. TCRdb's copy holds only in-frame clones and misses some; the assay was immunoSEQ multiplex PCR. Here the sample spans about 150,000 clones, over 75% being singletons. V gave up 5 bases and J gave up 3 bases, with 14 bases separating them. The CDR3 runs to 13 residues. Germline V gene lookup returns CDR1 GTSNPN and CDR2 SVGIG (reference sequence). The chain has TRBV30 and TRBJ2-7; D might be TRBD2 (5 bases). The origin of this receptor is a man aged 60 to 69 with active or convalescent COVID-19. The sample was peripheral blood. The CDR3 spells CAWSRGTVYEQYF. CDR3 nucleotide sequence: TGTGCCTGGTCCCGGGGTACCGTCTACGAGCAGTACTTC. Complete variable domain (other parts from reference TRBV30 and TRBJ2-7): SQTIHQWPATLVQPVGSPLSLECTVEGTSNPNLYWYRQAAGRGLQLLFYSVGIGQISSEVPQNLSASRPQDRQFILSSKKLLLSDSGFYLCAWSRGTVYEQYFGPGTRLTVT.